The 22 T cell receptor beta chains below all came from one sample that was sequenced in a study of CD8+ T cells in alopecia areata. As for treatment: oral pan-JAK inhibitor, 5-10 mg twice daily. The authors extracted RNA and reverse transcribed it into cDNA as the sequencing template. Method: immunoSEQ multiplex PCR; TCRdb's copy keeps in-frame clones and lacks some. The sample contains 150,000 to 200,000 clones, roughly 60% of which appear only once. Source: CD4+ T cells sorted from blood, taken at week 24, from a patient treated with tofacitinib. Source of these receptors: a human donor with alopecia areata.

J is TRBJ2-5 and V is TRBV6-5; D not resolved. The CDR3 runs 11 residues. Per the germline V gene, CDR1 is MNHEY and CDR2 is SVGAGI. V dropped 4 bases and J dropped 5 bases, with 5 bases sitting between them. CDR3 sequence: CASSLGETQYF. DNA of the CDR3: TGTGCCAGCAGTTTAGGGGAGACCCAGTACTTC.

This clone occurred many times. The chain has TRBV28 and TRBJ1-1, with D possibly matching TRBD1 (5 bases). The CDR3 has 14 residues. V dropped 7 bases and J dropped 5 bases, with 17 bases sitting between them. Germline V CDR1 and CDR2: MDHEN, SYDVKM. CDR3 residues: CASTLSGGGTEAFF. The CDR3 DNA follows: TGTGCCAGCACTCTTAGCGGGGGAGGGACTGAAGCTTTCTTT.

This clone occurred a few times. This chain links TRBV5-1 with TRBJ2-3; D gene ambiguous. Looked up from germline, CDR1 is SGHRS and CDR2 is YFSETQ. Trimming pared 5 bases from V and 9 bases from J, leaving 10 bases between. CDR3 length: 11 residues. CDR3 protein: CASRRRDTQYF. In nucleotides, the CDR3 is TGCGCCAGCAGGCGCCGTGACACGCAGTATTTT.

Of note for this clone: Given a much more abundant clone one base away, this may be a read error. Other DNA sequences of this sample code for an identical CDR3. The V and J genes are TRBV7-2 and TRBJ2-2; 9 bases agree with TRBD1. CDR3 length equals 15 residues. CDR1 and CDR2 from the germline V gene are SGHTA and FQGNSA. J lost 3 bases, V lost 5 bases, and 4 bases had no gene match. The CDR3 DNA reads TGTGCCAGCAGCCCGTGGACAGGGGACACCGGGGAGCTGTTTTTT. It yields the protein CASSPWTGDTGELFF.

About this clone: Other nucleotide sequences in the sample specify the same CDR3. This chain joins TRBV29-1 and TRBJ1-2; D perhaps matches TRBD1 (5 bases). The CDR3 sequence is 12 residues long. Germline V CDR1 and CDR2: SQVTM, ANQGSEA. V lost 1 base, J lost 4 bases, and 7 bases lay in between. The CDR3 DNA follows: TGCAGCGTTGAAGTCCAGGGCTATGGCTACACCTTC. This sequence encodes CSVEVQGYGYTF.

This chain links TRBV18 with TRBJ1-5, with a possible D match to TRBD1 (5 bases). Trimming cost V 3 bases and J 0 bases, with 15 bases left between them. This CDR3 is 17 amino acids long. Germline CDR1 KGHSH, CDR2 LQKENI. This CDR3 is CASSPGRTAFSNQPQHF. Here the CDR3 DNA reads TGTGCCAGCTCACCGGGACGGACGGCGTTTAGCAATCAGCCCCAGCATTTT.

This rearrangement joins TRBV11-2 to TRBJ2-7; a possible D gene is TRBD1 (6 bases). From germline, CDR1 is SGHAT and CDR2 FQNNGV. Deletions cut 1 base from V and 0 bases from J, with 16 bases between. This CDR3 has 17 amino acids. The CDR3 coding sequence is TGTGCCAGCAGCTTAGGTAGCTCAGGGGCTTTCTCCTACGAGCAGTACTTC. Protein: CASSLGSSGAFSYEQYF.

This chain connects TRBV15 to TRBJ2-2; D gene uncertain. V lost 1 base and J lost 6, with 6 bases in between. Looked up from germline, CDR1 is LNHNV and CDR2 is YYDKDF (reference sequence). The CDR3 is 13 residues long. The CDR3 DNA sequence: TGTGCCACCAGCAGAGCTCGGGCCGGGGAGCTGTTTTTT. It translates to CATSRARAGELFF.

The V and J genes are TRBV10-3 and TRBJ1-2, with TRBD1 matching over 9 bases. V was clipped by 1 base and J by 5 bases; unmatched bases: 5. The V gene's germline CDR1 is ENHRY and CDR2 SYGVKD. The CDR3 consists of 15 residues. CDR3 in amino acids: CAISELGQGHYGYTF. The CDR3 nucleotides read TGTGCCATCAGTGAGTTGGGACAGGGACATTATGGCTACACCTTC.

The CDR3 nucleotides are TGTGCCAGCAGCCCCAGCGGGGGGGCTGGGGAGCAGTACTTC. Protein sequence: CASSPSGGAGEQYF. The V and J genes are TRBV25-1 and TRBJ2-7; 10 positions match TRBD2. Trimming removed 6 bases from V and 7 bases from J; junction bases left unmatched: 9. The CDR3 spans 14 residues. Germline assignment: CDR1 MGHDK and CDR2 SYGVNS.

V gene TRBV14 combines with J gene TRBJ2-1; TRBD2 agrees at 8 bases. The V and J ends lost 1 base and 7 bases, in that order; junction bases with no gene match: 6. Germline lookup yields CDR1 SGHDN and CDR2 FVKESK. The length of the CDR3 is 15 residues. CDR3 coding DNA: TGTGCCAGCAGCCAAGGGCGGGGGGCTCGGAATGAGCAGTTCTTC. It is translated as CASSQGRGARNEQFF.

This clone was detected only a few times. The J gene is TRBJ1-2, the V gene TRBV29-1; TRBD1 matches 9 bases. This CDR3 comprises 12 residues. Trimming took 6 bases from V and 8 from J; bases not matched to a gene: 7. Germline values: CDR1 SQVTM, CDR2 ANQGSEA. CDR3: CSVAQGAGGYTF. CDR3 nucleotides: TGCAGCGTCGCACAGGGGGCGGGAGGCTACACCTTC.

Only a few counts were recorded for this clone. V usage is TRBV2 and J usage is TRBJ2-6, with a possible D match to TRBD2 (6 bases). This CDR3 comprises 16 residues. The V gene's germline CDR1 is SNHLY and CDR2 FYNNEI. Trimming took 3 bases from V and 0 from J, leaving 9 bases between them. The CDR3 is CASSEGGPSGANVLTF. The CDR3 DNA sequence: TGTGCCAGCAGTGAGGGGGGACCCTCTGGGGCCAACGTCCTGACTTTC.

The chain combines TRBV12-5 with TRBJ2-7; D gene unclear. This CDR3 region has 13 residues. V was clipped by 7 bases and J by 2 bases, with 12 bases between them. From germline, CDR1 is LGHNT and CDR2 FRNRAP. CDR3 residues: CASVGPFTYEQYF. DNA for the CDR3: TGTGCTAGTGTTGGGCCTTTCACCTACGAGCAGTACTTC.

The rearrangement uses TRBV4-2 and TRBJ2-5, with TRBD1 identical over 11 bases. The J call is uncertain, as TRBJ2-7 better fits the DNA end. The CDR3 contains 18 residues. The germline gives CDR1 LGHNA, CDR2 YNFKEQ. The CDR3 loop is CASSQPTAGTGGGYEQYF. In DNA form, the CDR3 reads TGTGCCAGCAGCCAACCTACAGCCGGGACAGGGGGTGGGTACGAGCAGTACTTC.

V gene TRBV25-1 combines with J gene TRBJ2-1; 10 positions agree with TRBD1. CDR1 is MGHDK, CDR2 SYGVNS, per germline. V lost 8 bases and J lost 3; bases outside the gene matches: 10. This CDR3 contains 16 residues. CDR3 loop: CASPMWGTGDYNEQFF. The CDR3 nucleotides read TGTGCCAGCCCAATGTGGGGGACAGGGGACTACAATGAGCAGTTCTTC.

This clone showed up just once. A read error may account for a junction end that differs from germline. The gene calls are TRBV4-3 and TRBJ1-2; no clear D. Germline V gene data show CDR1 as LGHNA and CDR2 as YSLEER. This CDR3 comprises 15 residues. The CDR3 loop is CASSQGSSNNYGYTF. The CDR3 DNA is TGCGCCAGCAGTCAAGGGTCTTCGAATAACTATGGCTACACCTTC.

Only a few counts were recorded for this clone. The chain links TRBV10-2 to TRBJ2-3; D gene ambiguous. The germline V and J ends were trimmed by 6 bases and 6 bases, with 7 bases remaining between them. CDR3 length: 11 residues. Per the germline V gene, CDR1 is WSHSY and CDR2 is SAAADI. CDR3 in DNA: TGCGCCAGCAGCGCCCTGGATACGCAGTATTTT. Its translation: CASSALDTQYF.

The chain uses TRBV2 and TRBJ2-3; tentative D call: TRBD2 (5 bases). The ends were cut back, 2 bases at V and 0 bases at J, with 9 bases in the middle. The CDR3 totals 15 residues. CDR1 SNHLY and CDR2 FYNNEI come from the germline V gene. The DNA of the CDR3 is TGTGCCAGCAGTGAAAGGCGGGTCAGCACAGATACGCAGTATTTT. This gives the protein CASSERRVSTDTQYF.

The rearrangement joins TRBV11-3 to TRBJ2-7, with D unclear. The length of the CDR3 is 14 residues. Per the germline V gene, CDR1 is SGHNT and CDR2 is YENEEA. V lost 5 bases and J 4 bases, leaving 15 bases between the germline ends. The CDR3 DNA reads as TGTGCCAGCAGCCATCCGGACCCCTCTTACGAGCAGTACTTC. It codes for CASSHPDPSYEQYF. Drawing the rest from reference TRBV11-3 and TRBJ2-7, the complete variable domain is EAGVVQSPRYKIIEKKQPVAFWCNPISGHNTLYWYLQNLGQGPELLIRYENEEAVDDSQLPKDRFSAERLKGVDSTLKIQPAELGDSAVYLCASSHPDPSYEQYFGPGTRLTVT.

The chain's CDR3 is CANRQDIPNVLTF. The DNA for the CDR3 is TGTGCCAACCGACAGGACATTCCCAACGTCCTGACTTTC. V is TRBV2 and J is TRBJ2-6; a weak D match, TRBD1 (6 bases). The CDR3 contains 13 residues. Trimming left V 10 bases short and J 8 bases short, with 15 bases between. CDR1 and CDR2 (germline): SNHLY, FYNNEI. The whole variable domain, filled in from reference TRBV2 and TRBJ2-6, reads EPEVTQTPSHQVTQMGQEVILRCVPISNHLYFYWYRQILGQKVEFLVSFYNNEISEKSEIFDDQFSVERPDGSNFTLKIRSTKLEDSAMYFCANRQDIPNVLTFGAGSRLTVL.

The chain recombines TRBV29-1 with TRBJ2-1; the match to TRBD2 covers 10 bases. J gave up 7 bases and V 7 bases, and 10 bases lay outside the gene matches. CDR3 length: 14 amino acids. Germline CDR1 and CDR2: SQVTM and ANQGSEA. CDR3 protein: CSGQRTSGENEQFF. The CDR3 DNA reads TGCAGCGGACAAAGGACTAGCGGCGAGAATGAGCAGTTCTTC.